This T cell receptor (beta chain) is from a study of OX40 agonist ivuxolimab in advanced cancers. Overall study: While on treatment, patients had intravenous ivuxolimab at 0.01 to 10 mg/kg every 2 weeks. Eligibility rules accepted prior anti-PD-1, anti-PD-L1 or anti-CTLA-4 therapy, and roughly 42% had some.

Measured with immunoSEQ multiplex PCR; TCRdb has only the in-frame clones, and not every one. The sample has about 100,000 clones; around nine tenths are singletons. To note about this clone: What it recognizes is unknown.

Trimming removed 5 bases at V and 2 bases at J, with 9 bases between. The CDR3 consists of 13 residues. Germline V gene data show CDR1 as SEHNR and CDR2 as FQNEAQ (reference sequence). Findings and caveats of the study: Mean expanded clone counts were higher in CD8+ than CD4+ T cells. Clones of CD4+ and CD8+ blood T cells grew by week 6 at doses of 0.1 to 3.0 mg/kg.

This chain joins TRBV7-9 and TRBJ1-1, with D possibly matching TRBD1 (5 bases). The material sequenced was CD4+ or CD8+ T cells sorted from blood, taken in a trial of the OX40 agonist ivuxolimab. The source of this sequence is an adult with an advanced solid tumor such as melanoma, head and neck, liver or kidney cancer. The DNA for the CDR3 is TGTGCCAGCAGCGGACACGGTAACACTGAAGCTTTCTTT. It yields the protein CASSGHGNTEAFF. Full variable domain (outside the CDR3, taken from reference TRBV7-9 and TRBJ1-1): DTGVSQNPRHKITKRGQNVTFRCDPISEHNRLYWYRQTLGQGPEFLTYFQNEAQLEKSRLLSDRFSAERPKGSFSTLEIQRTEQGDSAMYLCASSGHGNTEAFFGQGTRLTVV.